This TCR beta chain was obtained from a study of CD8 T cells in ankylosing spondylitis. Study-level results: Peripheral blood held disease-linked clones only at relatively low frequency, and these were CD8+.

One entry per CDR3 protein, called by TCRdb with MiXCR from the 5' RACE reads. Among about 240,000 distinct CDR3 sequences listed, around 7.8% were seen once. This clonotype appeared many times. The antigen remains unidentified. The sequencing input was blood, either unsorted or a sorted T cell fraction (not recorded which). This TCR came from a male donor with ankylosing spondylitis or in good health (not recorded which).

The CDR3 is CSVDRLAGGGNEQFF. The CDR3 region has the DNA TGCAGCGTTGACCGATTAGCGGGAGGAGGCAATGAGCAGTTCTTC. J is TRBJ2-1 and V is TRBV29-1, with 10 positions matching TRBD2. V lost 3 bases, J lost 6 bases, and 8 bases stayed unmatched. The CDR3 runs 15 residues. Per the germline V gene, CDR1 is SQVTM and CDR2 is ANQGSEA.